These 14 T cell receptor beta chains were all obtained from the same sample, sequenced in a study of blood T cells in healthy people across ages (dated by TCRdb to about 2015). Library creation used 5' RACE. A second PCR of roughly 6 to 11 cycles was performed with a sample-barcoded 5' primer and a J-beta primer mix. The public sequencing data were trimmed at Q25 with fastp and processed into clonotypes with MiXCR by TCRdb, which kept only in-frame beta chains. All rows with the same CDR3 protein become a single entry with the most common DNA and genes. The sample includes some 1,800,000 distinct CDR3 sequences, with about 39% observed a single time. 23% of the sample rests with the top ten. What was sequenced was blood. The receptors derive from a human donor in good health.

There are a few counts of this clonotype. V is TRBV4-3 and J is TRBJ2-7; D is perhaps TRBD1 (6 bases). Germline assignment: CDR1 LGHNA and CDR2 YSLEER. The germline V and J ends were trimmed by 1 base and 6 bases, with 13 bases remaining between them. This CDR3 comprises 14 residues. The CDR3 coding sequence is TGCGCCAGCAGCCAAGGGACAGCGGAAAGCGAGCAGTACTTC. Translation: CASSQGTAESEQYF.

For this clonotype: This likely comes from a read error, as the CDR3 has no conserved phenylalanine or tryptophan at its end. This rearrangement joins TRBV4-2 to TRBJ2-5, with 11 bases that match TRBD1. The better agreement between TRBJ2-7 and the DNA end casts doubt on the J call. Germline-derived CDR1 and CDR2 are LGHNA and YNFKEQ. The CDR3 length is 14 residues. This chain's CDR3 is CASSQDRGLNEQYS. The CDR3, as DNA: TGTGCCAGCAGCCAGGACAGGGGGCTGAACGAGCAGTACTCC.

The rearrangement uses TRBV7-3 and TRBJ2-5; D is possibly TRBD1 (6 bases). The CDR3 consists of 15 residues. Germline assignment: CDR1 SGHTA and CDR2 FQGTGA. Trimming cost V 5 bases and J 4 bases, with 17 bases left between them. In nucleotides, the CDR3 is TGTGCCAGCAGCCCCCAGGGGACCCTGGGAGAGACCCAGTACTTC. Translated: CASSPQGTLGETQYF. The variable domain in full, completed from reference TRBV7-3 and TRBJ2-5, reads GAGVSQTPSNKVTEKGKYVELRCDPISGHTALYWYRQSLGQGPEFLIYFQGTGAADDSGLPNDRFFAVRPEGSVSTLKIQRTERGDSAVYLCASSPQGTLGETQYFGPGTRLLVL.

A few counts support this clonotype. J is TRBJ2-1 and V is TRBV11-3, with TRBD2 identical over 7 bases. The trim removed 5 bases at V and 1 base at J, leaving 17 bases unmatched. Germline V gene data show CDR1 as SGHNT and CDR2 as YENEEA. The length of the CDR3 is 19 residues. The CDR3 is CASSPRSGGVPKSYNEQFF. CDR3 coding DNA: TGTGCCAGCAGCCCCCGGAGTGGGGGGGTTCCTAAATCCTACAATGAGCAGTTCTTC.

This clonotype was found once. The germline gene is not matched at one end of the junction; a read error may be the cause. This chain joins TRBV14 and TRBJ2-7; D remains ambiguous. Per the germline V gene, CDR1 is SGHDN and CDR2 is FVKESK. The length of the CDR3 is 14 residues. CDR3 protein: CASSLLGGSYERYF. CDR3 DNA: TGTGCCAGCAGCCTGCTTGGCGGCTCCTACGAGCGGTACTTC.

The rearrangement uses TRBV14 and TRBJ1-4; 8 nucleotides line up with TRBD1. CDR1 is SGHDN and CDR2 is FVKESK in the germline V gene. This CDR3 contains 14 residues. V was clipped by 0 bases and J by 8 bases; unmatched bases: 2. The CDR3 nucleotides read TGTGCCAGCAGCCAAGAGACAGGGGTCGAAAAACTGTTTTTT. It encodes CASSQETGVEKLFF.

In nucleotides, the CDR3 is TGTGCCAGCAGCCAAGATCTTTTAGCGACTGAAGCTTTCTTT. Protein sequence: CASSQDLLATEAFF. V is TRBV4-2 and J is TRBJ1-1; D unclear. Germline V CDR1 and CDR2: LGHNA, YNFKEQ. The CDR3 sequence is 14 residues long. The V gene lost 0 bases and the J gene lost 5 bases, with 10 bases spanning the gap.

This chain joins TRBV30 and TRBJ1-1; 7 bases map to TRBD1. Germline lookup yields CDR1 GTSNPN and CDR2 SVGIG (reference sequence). There are 15 residues in the CDR3. After removal of 2 bases from V and 5 bases from J, the junction contained 11 bases not matched to a gene. CDR3 in DNA: TGTGCCTGGAGTCTCCCCGACAGGGTCCGGACTGAAGCTTTCTTT. Translating it yields CAWSLPDRVRTEAFF.

This sequence joins TRBV20-1 and TRBJ2-2; D unresolved. Germline CDR1 is DFQATT and CDR2 is SNEGSKA (reference sequence). V was pared by 5 bases and J by 0 bases, with 10 bases between. The CDR3 has 14 residues. CDR3 sequence reads: CSADRSANTGELFF. In DNA form, the CDR3 reads TGCAGTGCTGATAGGAGCGCGAACACCGGGGAGCTGTTTTTT.

V and J are TRBV6-1 and TRBJ1-1; 7 bases are a match to TRBD1. V was clipped by 5 bases and J by 3 bases; unmatched bases: 6. CDR1 is MNHNS, CDR2 SASEGT, per germline. This CDR3 is 14 amino acids long. The CDR3: CASSRTGRYTEAFF. The DNA of the CDR3 is TGTGCCAGCAGTCGGACAGGACGATACACTGAAGCTTTCTTT.

The V and J genes are TRBV4-3 and TRBJ2-2, with D perhaps given as TRBD1 or TRBD2 (5 bases each). The germline V and J ends were trimmed by 0 bases and 6 bases, with 11 bases remaining between them. Germline lookup yields CDR1 LGHNA and CDR2 YSLEER. The CDR3 has 15 amino acids. The CDR3 reads CASSQDGGNAGELFF. In nucleotides, the CDR3 is TGCGCCAGCAGCCAAGATGGGGGTAACGCCGGGGAGCTGTTTTTT.

V usage is TRBV5-1 and J usage is TRBJ2-7; D may be TRBD1 or TRBD2 (5 bases each). CDR1 is SGHRS, CDR2 YFSETQ, per germline. With 0 bases removed from V and 4 bases from J, the gap between germline ends came to 14 bases. This CDR3 spans 15 amino acids. The CDR3 DNA sequence: TGCGCCAGCAGCTTGGTTTCTCAGGGAGTTTACGAGCAGTACTTC. Translated: CASSLVSQGVYEQYF.

This sequence joins TRBV11-2 and TRBJ2-7; TRBD2 matches 7 bases. Looked up from germline, CDR1 is SGHAT and CDR2 is FQNNGV. CDR3 length: 16 amino acids. With 4 bases clipped from V and 0 bases from J, the junction kept 9 bases outside the gene matches. This CDR3 is CASSSWAGDSSYEQYF. In DNA, the CDR3 is TGTGCCAGCAGCTCCTGGGCGGGGGATAGCTCCTACGAGCAGTACTTC.

This clonotype appeared a few times. This sequence joins TRBV12-3 or TRBV12-4 and TRBJ1-2; the D gene is possibly TRBD1 (6 bases). The CDR3 loop spans 16 amino acids. The V end was cut by 6 bases, the J end by 8 bases, with 25 bases between. This CDR3 reads CASRSNIRGALEGYTF. CDR3 DNA: TGTGCCAGCAGATCCAATATACGGGGGGCATTGGAGGGCTACACCTTC.